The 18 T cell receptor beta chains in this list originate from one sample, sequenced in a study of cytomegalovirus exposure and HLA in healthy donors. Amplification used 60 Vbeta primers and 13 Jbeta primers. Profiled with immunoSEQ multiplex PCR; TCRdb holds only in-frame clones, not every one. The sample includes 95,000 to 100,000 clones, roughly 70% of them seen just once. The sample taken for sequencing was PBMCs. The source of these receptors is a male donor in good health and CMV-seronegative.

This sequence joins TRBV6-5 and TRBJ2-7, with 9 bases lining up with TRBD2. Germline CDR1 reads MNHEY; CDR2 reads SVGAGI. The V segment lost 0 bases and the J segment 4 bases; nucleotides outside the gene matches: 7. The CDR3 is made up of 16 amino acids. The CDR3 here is CASSYSPLAGYYEQYF. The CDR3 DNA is TGTGCCAGCAGTTACTCCCCCCTAGCGGGATATTACGAGCAGTACTTC.

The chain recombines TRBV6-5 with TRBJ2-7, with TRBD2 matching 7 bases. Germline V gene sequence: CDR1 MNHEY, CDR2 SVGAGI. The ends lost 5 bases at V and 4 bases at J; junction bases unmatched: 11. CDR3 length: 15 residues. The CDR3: CASSGGDYGAYEQYF. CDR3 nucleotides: TGTGCCAGCAGTGGGGGGGACTACGGGGCGTACGAGCAGTACTTC.

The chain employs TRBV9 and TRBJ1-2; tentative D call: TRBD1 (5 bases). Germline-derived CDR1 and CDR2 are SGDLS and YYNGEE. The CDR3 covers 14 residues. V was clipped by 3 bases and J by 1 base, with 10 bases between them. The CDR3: CASSEGLINYGYTF. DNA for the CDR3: TGTGCCAGCAGCGAGGGACTGATTAACTATGGCTACACCTTC.

CDR3 residues: CASSLDNRGYEQYF. In DNA form, the CDR3 reads TGCGCCAGCAGCTTGGATAACAGGGGGTACGAGCAGTACTTC. The chain employs TRBV5-1 and TRBJ2-7; 8 bases line up with TRBD1. CDR1 SGHRS and CDR2 YFSETQ come from the germline V gene. J gave up 4 bases and V 0 bases, and 3 bases lay outside the gene matches. This CDR3 is built from 14 residues.

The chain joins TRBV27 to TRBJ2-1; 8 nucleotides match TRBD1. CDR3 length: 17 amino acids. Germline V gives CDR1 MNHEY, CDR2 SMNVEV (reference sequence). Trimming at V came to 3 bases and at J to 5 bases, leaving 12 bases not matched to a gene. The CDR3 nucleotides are TGTGCCAGCAGTTTTCGTTCATGGACAGGGACCCACAATGAGCAGTTCTTC. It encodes CASSFRSWTGTHNEQFF.

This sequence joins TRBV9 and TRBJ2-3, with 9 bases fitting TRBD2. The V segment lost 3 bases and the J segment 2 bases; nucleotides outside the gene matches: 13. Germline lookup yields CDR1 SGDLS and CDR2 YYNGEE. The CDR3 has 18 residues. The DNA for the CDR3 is TGTGCCAGCAGCGGGGGGGCTAGCGGGATTGAGGACACAGATACGCAGTATTTT. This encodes CASSGGASGIEDTDTQYF.

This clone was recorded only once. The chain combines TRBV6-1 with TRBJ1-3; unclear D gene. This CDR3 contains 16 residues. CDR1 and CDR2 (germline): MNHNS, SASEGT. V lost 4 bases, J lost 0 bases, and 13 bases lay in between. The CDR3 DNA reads TGTGCCAGCAGTGCCGCCACCTTCTACTCTGGAAACACCATATATTTT. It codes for CASSAATFYSGNTIYF.

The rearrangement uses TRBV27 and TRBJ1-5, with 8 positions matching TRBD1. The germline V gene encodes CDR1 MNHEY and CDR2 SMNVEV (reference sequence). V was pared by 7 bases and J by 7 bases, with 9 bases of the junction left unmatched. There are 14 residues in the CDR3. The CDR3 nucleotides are TGTGCCAGCACCTACCAGGGGGCTGCGCAGCCCCAGCATTTT. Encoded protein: CASTYQGAAQPQHF.

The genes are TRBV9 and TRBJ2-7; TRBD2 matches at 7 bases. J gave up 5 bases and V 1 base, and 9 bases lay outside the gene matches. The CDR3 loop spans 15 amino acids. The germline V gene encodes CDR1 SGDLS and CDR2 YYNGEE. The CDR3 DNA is TGTGCCAGCAGCGTATCCCCGGGGGGTAGGGACGAGCAGTACTTC. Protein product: CASSVSPGGRDEQYF.

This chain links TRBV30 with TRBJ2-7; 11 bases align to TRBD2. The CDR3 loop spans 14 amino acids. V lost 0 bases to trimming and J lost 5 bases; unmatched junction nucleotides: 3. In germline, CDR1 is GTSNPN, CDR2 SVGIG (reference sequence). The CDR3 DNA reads TGTGCCTGGAGTGTATTACTAGCGGGAGACGAGCAGTACTTC. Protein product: CAWSVLLAGDEQYF.

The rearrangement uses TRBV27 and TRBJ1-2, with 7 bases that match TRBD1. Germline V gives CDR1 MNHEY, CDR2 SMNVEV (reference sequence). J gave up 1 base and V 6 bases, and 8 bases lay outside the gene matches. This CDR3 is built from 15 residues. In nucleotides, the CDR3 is TGTGCCAGCAGACCGCGGACAGGACTTAACTATGGCTACACCTTC. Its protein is CASRPRTGLNYGYTF.

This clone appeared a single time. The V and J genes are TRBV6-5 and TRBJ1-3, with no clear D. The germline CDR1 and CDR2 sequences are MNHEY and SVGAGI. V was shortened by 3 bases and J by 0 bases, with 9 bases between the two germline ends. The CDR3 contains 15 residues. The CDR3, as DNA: TGTGCCAGCAGTTATCAAGAGAGCTCTGGAAACACCATATATTTT. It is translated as CASSYQESSGNTIYF.

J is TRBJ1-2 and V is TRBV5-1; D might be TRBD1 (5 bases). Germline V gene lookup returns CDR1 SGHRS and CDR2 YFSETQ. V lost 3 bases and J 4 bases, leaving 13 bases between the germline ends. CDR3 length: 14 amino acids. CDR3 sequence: CASSSSQDTYGYTF. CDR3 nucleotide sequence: TGCGCCAGCAGCTCCTCACAGGATACCTATGGCTACACCTTC.

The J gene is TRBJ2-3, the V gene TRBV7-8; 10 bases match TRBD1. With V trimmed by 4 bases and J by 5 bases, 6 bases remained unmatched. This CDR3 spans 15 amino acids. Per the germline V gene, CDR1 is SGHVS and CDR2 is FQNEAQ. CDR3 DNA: TGTGCCAGCAGCTCCGACAGGGGGCTTGGAGATACGCAGTATTTT. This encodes CASSSDRGLGDTQYF. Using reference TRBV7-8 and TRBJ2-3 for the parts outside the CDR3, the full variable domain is GAGVSQSPRYKVAKRGQDVALRCDPISGHVSLFWYQQALGQGPEFLTYFQNEAQLDKSGLPSDRFFAERPEGSVSTLKIQRTQQEDSAVYLCASSSDRGLGDTQYFGPGTRLTVL.

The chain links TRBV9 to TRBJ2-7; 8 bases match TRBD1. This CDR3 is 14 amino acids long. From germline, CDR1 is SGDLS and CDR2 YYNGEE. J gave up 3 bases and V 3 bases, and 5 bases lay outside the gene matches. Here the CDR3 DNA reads TGTGCCAGCAGCGCCCACAGGGGGAGCTACGAGCAGTACTTC. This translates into CASSAHRGSYEQYF.

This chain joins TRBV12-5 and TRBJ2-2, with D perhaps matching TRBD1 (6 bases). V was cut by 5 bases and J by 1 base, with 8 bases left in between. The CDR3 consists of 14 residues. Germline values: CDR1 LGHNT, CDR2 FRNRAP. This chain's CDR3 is CASGPQGNTGELFF. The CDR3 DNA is TGTGCTAGTGGTCCACAGGGGAACACCGGGGAGCTGTTTTTT. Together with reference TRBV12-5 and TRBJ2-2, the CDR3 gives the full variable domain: DARVTQTPRHKVTEMGQEVTMRCQPILGHNTVFWYRQTMMQGLELLAYFRNRAPLDDSGMPKDRFSAEMPDATLATLKIQPSEPRDSAVYFCASGPQGNTGELFFGEGSRLTVL.

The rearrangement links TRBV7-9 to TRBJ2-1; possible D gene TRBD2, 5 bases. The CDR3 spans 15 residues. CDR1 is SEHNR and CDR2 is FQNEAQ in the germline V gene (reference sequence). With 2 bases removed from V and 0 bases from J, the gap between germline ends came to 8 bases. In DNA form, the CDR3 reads TGTGCCAGCAGCTTAAGCGGAGGCTCCTACAATGAGCAGTTCTTC. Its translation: CASSLSGGSYNEQFF.

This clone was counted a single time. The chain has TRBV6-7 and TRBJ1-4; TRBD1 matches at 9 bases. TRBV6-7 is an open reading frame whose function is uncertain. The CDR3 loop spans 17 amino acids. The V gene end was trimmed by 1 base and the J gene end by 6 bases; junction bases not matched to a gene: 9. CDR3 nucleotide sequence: TGTGCCAGCAGTTACTTCTGGGACAGGGTATGTTATGAAAAACTGTTTTTT. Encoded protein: CASSYFWDRVCYEKLFF.